Detailed here is one T cell receptor beta chain. Per the original data handling: Reference gene primers were amplified, and this amplification served to estimate nucleated cell counts. This table comes from immunoSEQ multiplex PCR, and its TCRdb copy is limited to in-frame clones, with some not included. D and trimming come from the DNA, and the V and J calls and clone size come from that table. In the table there are about 180,000 clones, roughly 88% of which are singletons. The source of the sample is a study of blood T cell repertoires in COVID-19. Across the study: Sites across the United States, Italy and Spain contributed samples from acute and convalescent COVID-19.

The participants were between roughly 18 and 89 years old and came from under 25 US areas. Either two negative PCRs, clearance, or symptom resolution qualified Cohort 3 donors as recovered. The origin of this receptor is a woman under 40 who had recovered from COVID-19. Sequenced: PBMCs or T cells enriched from blood (not recorded which).

The DNA for the CDR3 is TGCAGCGTTGAACTTTGGGTAGCGAAACTTCTCTACAATGAGCAGTTCTTC. The encoded protein is CSVELWVAKLLYNEQFF. J is TRBJ2-1 and V is TRBV29-1; a weak D match, TRBD2 (5 bases). Germline V CDR1 and CDR2: SQVTM, ANQGSEA. V shed 2 bases and J shed 3 bases, with 20 bases lying between them. The CDR3 is made up of 17 amino acids.